The present T cell receptor (beta chain) was sequenced within a study of blood T cell repertoires in COVID-19 (dated by TCRdb to about 2020). Background for the entire study: The collaborator samples originated in the United States, Italy and Spain and spanned the acute and convalescent phases of COVID-19. The sample metadata nearly always contained a de-identified subject ID, COVID-19 status, age in years and sex. HLA class I and class II types, where available, came from metadata supplied by the sample provider rather than from assay-based typing. Samples were obtained from the ongoing ImmuneRACE study (first 160 participants) and from 950 to 1,500 subjects provided by 6 global collaborators. The repertoires were released in a freely available public database intended as a resource for research on the immune response to SARS-CoV-2. The dataset comprised deeply sampled blood TCRbeta repertoires from subjects exposed to, actively infected with, or recovered from COVID-19. The prospective study material was composed of cDNA or gDNA derived from T cells, B-cell-depleted T cells, or PBMCs. General findings and caveats noted by the study authors: Clinical and demographic metadata were provided uncurated, with the amount varying by source and participant.

One collaborating source in Seattle enrolled patients while the patients were actively infected and followed the patients over time throughout the course of disease. Each collaborating institution followed its own protocols to collect whole blood in K2EDTA tubes. For TCRbeta analysis, collaborators shipped samples in one of three forms: frozen whole blood, isolated PBMCs, or DNA extracted from either of those sample types. Reading from cysteine to phenylalanine, the CDR3 counts 12 amino acids. Only CDR3 DNA remains: 36 bases, in frame from the first base. Trimming costs V 1 base and J 5 bases, and their ends lie 6 bases apart. According to the germline V gene, CDR1 reads SGHRS and CDR2 reads YFSETQ. Comment on this clone: Its antigen is currently not known. Nothing much larger sits one base from this clone, and base qualities are not available.

The immunoSEQ Assay, a bias-controlled multiplex PCR, was used to amplify TCRbeta CDR3 regions from genomic DNA. The authors processed their data as follows. Within the assay, amplification of reference gene primers was used to estimate how many nucleated cells each sample contained. Sequence reads were collapsed and filtered to measure the absolute abundance of every unique TCRbeta CDR3 rearrangement. For each sample, productive Simpson clonality was calculated by taking the square root of Simpson's diversity index across productive rearrangements. The clones in this table, taken by TCRdb from immuneACCESS, are in-frame only. Not every clone is retained; where verified, under half of the shortfall comes from an unresolved V gene, and the cause of the rest is unknown. The DNA gave D and trimming, while V, J and clone size come from that table. The sample table holds about 330,000 clones, of which approximately 88% were seen once. Jointly, the top ten make up around 8.9% of the sample.

This TCR was recovered from a man aged 30-40 years with COVID-19, enrolled during active disease. The receptor chain draws on TRBV5-1 and TRBJ1-1, and perhaps TRBD1 as D gene, on 5 matching bases. Sequenced material: peripheral blood. The CDR3 protein sequence reads: CASSLRGTEAFF. The nucleotide sequence reads TGCGCCAGCAGCTTGCGGGGGACTGAAGCTTTCTTT.